Below, 27 T cell receptor beta chains from the same sample are listed, as sequenced in a study of blood T cell repertoires in COVID-19. Some clones are missing from TCRdb's copy, which holds only in-frame ones; the method was immunoSEQ multiplex PCR. The data show about 250,000 clones, with 82% seen just once and 4% to 6% held by the top ten. The specimen sequenced was peripheral blood. These receptor sequences come from an elderly woman with active or convalescent COVID-19.

V is TRBV29-1 and J is TRBJ1-2; tentative D call: TRBD1 (6 bases). V lost 3 bases and J lost 5, with 10 bases in between. The CDR3 covers 12 residues. CDR1 and CDR2 from the germline V gene are SQVTM and ANQGSEA. The CDR3 nucleotides read TGCAGCGTTGAGCGGACAGTTTATGGCTACACCTTC. Translating gives CSVERTVYGYTF. Full variable domain (rest looked up from reference TRBV29-1 and TRBJ1-2): SAVISQKPSRDICQRGTSLTIQCQVDSQVTMMFWYRQQPGQSLTLIATANQGSEATYESGFVIDKFPISRPNLTFSTLTVSNMSPEDSSIYLCSVERTVYGYTFGSGTRLTVV.

This sequence joins TRBV3-1 (or the pseudogene TRBV3-2) and TRBJ2-3; perhaps TRBD2 as D (5 bases). The CDR3 runs to 13 residues. The germline V gene encodes CDR1 LGHDT and CDR2 YNNKEL (reference sequence). V lost 4 bases and J 2 bases, leaving 7 bases between the germline ends. The CDR3 bases are TGTGCCAGCAGCCCGGGGTACACAGATACGCAGTATTTT. Its protein product is CASSPGYTDTQYF.

The CDR3 loop reads CAISESPDNQPQHF. Written as DNA, the CDR3 is TGTGCCATCAGTGAGTCGCCAGACAATCAGCCCCAGCATTTT. This chain joins TRBV10-3 and TRBJ1-5; D unclear. Trimming took off 0 bases at V and 3 bases at J, with 6 bases between the two ends. This CDR3 is 14 amino acids long. In germline, CDR1 is ENHRY, CDR2 SYGVKD.

The chain couples TRBV6-5 to TRBJ1-1, with D possibly matching TRBD1 (5 bases). CDR1 and CDR2 (germline): MNHEY, SVGAGI. The CDR3 is 14 residues long. The V end lost 9 bases, the J end lost 1 base, and 15 bases lay between the germline ends. The CDR3 sequence is CASLFRQRNTEAFF. DNA of the CDR3: TGTGCCAGTTTATTTAGACAGCGGAACACTGAAGCTTTCTTT.

The chain links TRBV6-1 to TRBJ1-5; D gene ambiguous. This CDR3 is built from 13 residues. The V gene's germline CDR1 is MNHNS and CDR2 SASEGT. V lost 7 bases and J 7 bases, leaving 14 bases between the germline ends. CDR3 protein: CASIASLGQPQHF. The DNA of the CDR3 is TGTGCCAGCATCGCCTCGCTCGGGCAGCCCCAGCATTTT.

This clone was counted once. The gene calls are TRBV16 and TRBJ1-6; 7 bases agree with TRBD1. CDR1 and CDR2 (germline): KGHSY, FQNENV. The junction had 7 bases not matched to a gene; V was cut back by 1 base and J by 7 bases. The CDR3 loop spans 16 amino acids. The CDR3: CASSQFSQGQNSPLHF. In DNA, the CDR3 is TGTGCCAGCAGCCAATTCTCCCAGGGACAGAATTCACCCCTCCACTTT.

The gene calls are TRBV3-1 (or the pseudogene TRBV3-2) and TRBJ1-1, with 9 bases identical to TRBD1. The germline V gene has CDR1 LGHDT and CDR2 YNNKEL (reference sequence). This CDR3 has 19 residues. The V gene end was trimmed by 0 bases and the J gene end by 1 base; junction bases not matched to a gene: 12. This chain's CDR3 is CASSQEYRGEGQGNTEAFF. DNA for the CDR3: TGTGCCAGCAGCCAAGAATATCGCGGAGAGGGACAGGGGAACACTGAAGCTTTCTTT.

The rearrangement uses TRBV7-9 and TRBJ2-2; D might be TRBD1 (5 bases). Germline V gene data show CDR1 as SEHNR and CDR2 as FQNEAQ (reference sequence). The CDR3 runs 16 residues. Trimming took off 3 bases at V and 5 bases at J, with 16 bases between the two ends. The CDR3 sequence: CASSFKGAVRTGELFF. The CDR3 region has the DNA TGTGCCAGCAGCTTTAAAGGGGCCGTCAGGACCGGGGAGCTGTTTTTT.

The gene calls are TRBV14 and TRBJ1-2, with 7 bases identical to TRBD1. CDR3 length: 13 amino acids. The germline CDR1 and CDR2 sequences are SGHDN and FVKESK. Germline trimming cut 4 bases from V and 5 bases from J; bases unmatched to any gene: 4. In DNA, the CDR3 is TGTGCCAGCAGCCGAGACAGGGATTATGGCTACACCTTC. It encodes CASSRDRDYGYTF. The full variable domain, rest sourced from reference TRBV14 and TRBJ1-2, is EAGVTQFPSHSVIEKGQTVTLRCDPISGHDNLYWYRRVMGKEIKFLLHFVKESKQDESGMPNNRFLAERTGGTYSTLKVQPAELEDSGVYFCASSRDRDYGYTFGSGTRLTVV.

This chain joins TRBV9 and TRBJ1-4; weak D call: TRBD1 (6 bases). CDR1 is SGDLS and CDR2 is YYNGEE in the germline V gene. The germline V and J ends were trimmed by 0 bases and 7 bases, with 13 bases remaining between them. This CDR3 has 15 amino acids. The CDR3 spells CASSVGVGGREKLFF. In nucleotides, the CDR3 is TGTGCCAGCAGCGTAGGCGTCGGGGGGCGTGAAAAACTGTTTTTT.

V is TRBV2 and J is TRBJ2-1; D might be TRBD1 (5 bases). Trimming cost V 6 bases and J 0 bases, with 6 bases left between them. Germline loops: CDR1 SNHLY, CDR2 FYNNEI. The CDR3 is 13 amino acids. The CDR3 loop is CASRGASYNEQFF. Written as DNA, the CDR3 is TGTGCCAGCAGAGGGGCCTCCTACAATGAGCAGTTCTTC.

The chain recombines TRBV18 with TRBJ2-7, with D unresolved. This CDR3 contains 14 residues. V was trimmed by 0 bases and J by 3 bases, leaving 9 bases between them. CDR1 is KGHSH and CDR2 is LQKENI in the germline V gene. Here the CDR3 DNA reads TGTGCCAGCTCACCACCAGCTCCGAGCTACGAGCAGTACTTC. Its translation: CASSPPAPSYEQYF.

The CDR3 nucleotides read TGTGCCAGCAGCTTACTAGCGGGAGCTGAGGAGACCCAGTACTTC. Its protein is CASSLLAGAEETQYF. This chain uses TRBV2 with TRBJ2-5; 11 nucleotides match TRBD2. Germline CDR1 and CDR2: SNHLY and FYNNEI. CDR3 length: 15 amino acids. Unmatched junction bases numbered 8, after V lost 6 bases and J lost 5 bases.

The J gene is TRBJ2-1, the V gene TRBV6-5; 16 nucleotides agree with TRBD2. The CDR3 runs to 15 residues. Germline loops: CDR1 MNHEY, CDR2 SVGAGI. Germline trimming cut 6 bases from V and 8 bases from J; bases unmatched to any gene: 4. This CDR3 reads CASRGLAGGQYEQFF. The CDR3 coding sequence is TGTGCCAGCAGGGGACTAGCGGGGGGGCAGTATGAGCAGTTCTTC.

This chain uses TRBV2 with TRBJ2-7; perhaps TRBD2 as D (6 bases). The CDR3 extends over 14 amino acids. Deletions cut 7 bases from V and 0 bases from J, with 13 bases between. Germline V gives CDR1 SNHLY, CDR2 FYNNEI. The CDR3 DNA reads TGTGCCAGCAAGGAGGGTAGCAACTCCTACGAGCAGTACTTC. This codes for CASKEGSNSYEQYF.

This chain links TRBV20-1 with TRBJ1-2; 8 nucleotides align to TRBD1. Germline values: CDR1 DFQATT, CDR2 SNEGSKA (reference sequence). V trimming: 3 bases; J trimming: 5 bases; junction bases outside the gene matches: 8. CDR3 length equals 14 residues. The CDR3 here is CSASSDRADYGYTF. The CDR3, as DNA: TGCAGTGCTAGTTCGGACAGGGCCGATTATGGCTACACCTTC.

J is TRBJ1-4 and V is TRBV4-1; D is perhaps TRBD1 (5 bases). The CDR3 is 14 residues long. V was trimmed by 4 bases and J by 8 bases, leaving 14 bases between them. In germline, CDR1 is MGHRA, CDR2 YSYEKL. The DNA of the CDR3 is TGCGCCAGCAGCCCCGACAGCGGGCGGGAAAAACTGTTTTTT. This sequence encodes CASSPDSGREKLFF.

This clone was seen a few times. V usage is TRBV12-3 or TRBV12-4 and J usage is TRBJ2-7; TRBD1 might be the D (6 bases). This CDR3 is built from 13 residues. V lost 6 bases and J lost 2, with 11 bases in between. The CDR3 here is CASRQGLTYEQYF. The DNA for the CDR3 is TGTGCCAGCAGACAGGGTTTGACCTACGAGCAGTACTTC.

V and J are TRBV11-2 and TRBJ2-1, with D possibly being TRBD2 (7 bases). Germline-derived CDR1 and CDR2 are SGHAT and FQNNGV. V was pared by 0 bases and J by 8 bases, with 11 bases between. This CDR3 comprises 14 residues. The CDR3 DNA reads as TGTGCCAGCAGCTTAGAAGGCGGGGGCGATGAGCAGTTCTTC. The encoded protein is CASSLEGGGDEQFF.

The V call is TRBV7-2, the J call TRBJ1-3; D not certain. From germline, CDR1 is SGHTA and CDR2 FQGNSA. The CDR3 spans 17 residues. V lost 1 base and J 0 bases, leaving 13 bases between the germline ends. Here the CDR3 reads CASSLVGGEFSGNTIYF. DNA of the CDR3: TGTGCCAGCAGCTTAGTAGGCGGCGAATTCTCTGGAAACACCATATATTTT.

Here the CDR3 reads CAISESADQPQHF. Here the CDR3 DNA reads TGTGCCATCAGTGAGTCGGCGGATCAGCCCCAGCATTTT. The gene calls are TRBV10-3 and TRBJ1-5; D is unresolved. Per germline, CDR1 ENHRY and CDR2 SYGVKD. The CDR3 is made up of 13 amino acids. V dropped 0 bases and J dropped 5 bases, with 5 bases sitting between them.

The gene calls are TRBV7-8 and TRBJ1-5; 7 bases line up with TRBD1. The V and J ends lost 0 bases and 2 bases, in that order; junction bases with no gene match: 4. CDR1 is SGHVS and CDR2 is FQNEAQ in the germline V gene. The CDR3 covers 16 residues. DNA for the CDR3: TGTGCCAGCAGCTTAGCGCTCCAGGGGGGCAATCAGCCCCAGCATTTT. Amino acid sequence: CASSLALQGGNQPQHF. Drawing the rest from reference TRBV7-8 and TRBJ1-5, the complete variable domain is GAGVSQSPRYKVAKRGQDVALRCDPISGHVSLFWYQQALGQGPEFLTYFQNEAQLDKSGLPSDRFFAERPEGSVSTLKIQRTQQEDSAVYLCASSLALQGGNQPQHFGDGTRLSIL.

Concerning this clone itself: One junction end does not reproduce the germline sequence, and a read error may be involved. This chain joins TRBV10-3 and TRBJ2-1; 7 bases are a match to TRBD1. The CDR3 has 15 amino acids. CDR1 and CDR2 (germline): ENHRY, SYGVKD. The CDR3 protein is CAISDSGTAYNKQFF. For the CDR3, the DNA is TGTGCCATCAGTGACTCCGGGACAGCCTACAATAAGCAGTTCTTC.

The chain couples TRBV12-3 or TRBV12-4 to TRBJ1-3; no clear D. V lost 5 bases and J lost 12, with 14 bases in between. This CDR3 comprises 12 residues. CDR3 nucleotide sequence: TGTGCCAGCAGTCGCTCGGAAACGGGCATATATTTT. Amino acids: CASSRSETGIYF.

This clone showed up just once. The chain employs TRBV3-1 (or the pseudogene TRBV3-2) and TRBJ2-1; TRBD2 matches at 14 bases. CDR3 size: 16 residues. The trim removed 2 bases at V and 6 bases at J, leaving 3 bases unmatched. Germline V gives CDR1 LGHDT, CDR2 YNNKEL (reference sequence). The CDR3, as DNA: TGTGCCAGCAGCCAACCCGGGACTAGCGGGAGCAATGAGCAGTTCTTC. This encodes CASSQPGTSGSNEQFF.

V usage is TRBV4-1 and J usage is TRBJ1-1; a weak D match, TRBD1 (6 bases). The CDR3 covers 14 residues. The V and J ends lost 9 bases and 0 bases respectively, with 14 bases between them. CDR1 is MGHRA and CDR2 is YSYEKL in the germline V gene. CDR3 nucleotide sequence: TGCGCCAGTAACGAGGGGGTGCTGAACACTGAAGCTTTCTTT. It encodes CASNEGVLNTEAFF.

The chain is built from TRBV11-2 and TRBJ2-2, with a possible D match to TRBD1 (6 bases). V was pared by 5 bases and J by 1 base, with 8 bases between. CDR3 length: 14 residues. Germline V lookup: CDR1 SGHAT, CDR2 FQNNGV. The CDR3 reads CASSPDRNTGELFF. The CDR3 DNA reads as TGTGCCAGCAGCCCGGACAGGAACACCGGGGAGCTGTTTTTT.